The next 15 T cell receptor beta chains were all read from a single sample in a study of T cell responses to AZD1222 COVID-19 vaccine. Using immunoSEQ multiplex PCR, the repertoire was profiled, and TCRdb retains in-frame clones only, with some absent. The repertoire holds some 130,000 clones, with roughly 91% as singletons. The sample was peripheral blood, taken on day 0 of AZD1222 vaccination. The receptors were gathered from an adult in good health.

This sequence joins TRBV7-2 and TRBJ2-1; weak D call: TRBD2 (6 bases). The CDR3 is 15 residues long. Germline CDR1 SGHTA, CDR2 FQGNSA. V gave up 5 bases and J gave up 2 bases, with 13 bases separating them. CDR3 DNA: TGTGCCAGCAGCCCTCGGGAGTTCGCCTACAATGAGCAGTTCTTC. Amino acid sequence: CASSPREFAYNEQFF.

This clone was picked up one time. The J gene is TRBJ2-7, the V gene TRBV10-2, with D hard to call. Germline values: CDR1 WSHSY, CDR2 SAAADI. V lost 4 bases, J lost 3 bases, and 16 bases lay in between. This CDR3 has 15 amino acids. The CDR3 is CASSGAVGIHYEQYF. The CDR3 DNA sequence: TGCGCCAGCAGTGGGGCAGTGGGGATCCACTACGAGCAGTACTTC.

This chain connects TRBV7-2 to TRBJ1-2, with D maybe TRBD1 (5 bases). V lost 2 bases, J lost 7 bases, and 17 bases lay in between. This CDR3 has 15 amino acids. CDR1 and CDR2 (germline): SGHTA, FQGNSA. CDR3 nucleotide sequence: TGTGCCAGCAGCTTAAGCCCGGGGGGATCGTTTGGCTACACCTTC. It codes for CASSLSPGGSFGYTF.

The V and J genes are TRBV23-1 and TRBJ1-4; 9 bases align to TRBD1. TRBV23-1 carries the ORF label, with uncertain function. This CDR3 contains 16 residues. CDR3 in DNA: TGCCCCCGCAGTCCTCCTGGGGGACAGGGAGGGGAAAAACTGTTTTTT. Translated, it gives CPRSPPGGQGGEKLFF.

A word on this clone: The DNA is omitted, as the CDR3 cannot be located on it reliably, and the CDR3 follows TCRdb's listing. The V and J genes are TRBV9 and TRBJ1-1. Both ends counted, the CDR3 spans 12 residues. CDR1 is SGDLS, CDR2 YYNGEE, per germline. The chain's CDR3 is CASSVARGANGF.

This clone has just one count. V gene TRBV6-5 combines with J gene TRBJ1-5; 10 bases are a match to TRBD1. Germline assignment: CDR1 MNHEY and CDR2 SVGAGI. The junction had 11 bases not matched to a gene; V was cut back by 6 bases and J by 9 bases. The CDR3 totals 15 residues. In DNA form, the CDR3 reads TGTGCCAGCAGACGCCCGGGACAGGGGAATGCGCCCCAGCATTTT. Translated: CASRRPGQGNAPQHF.

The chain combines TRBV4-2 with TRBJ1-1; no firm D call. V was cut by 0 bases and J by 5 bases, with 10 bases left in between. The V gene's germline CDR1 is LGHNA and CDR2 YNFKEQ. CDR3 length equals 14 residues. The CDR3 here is CASSQDSQWTEAFF. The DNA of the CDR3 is TGTGCCAGCAGCCAAGATAGTCAGTGGACTGAAGCTTTCTTT.

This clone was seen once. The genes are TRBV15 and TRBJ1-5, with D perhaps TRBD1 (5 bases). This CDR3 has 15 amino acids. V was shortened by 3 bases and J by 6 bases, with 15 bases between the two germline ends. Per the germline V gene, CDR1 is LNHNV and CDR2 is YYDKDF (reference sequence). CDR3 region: CATSSSRQRGQPQHF. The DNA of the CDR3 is TGTGCCACCAGCAGCTCTAGACAGAGGGGTCAGCCCCAGCATTTT.

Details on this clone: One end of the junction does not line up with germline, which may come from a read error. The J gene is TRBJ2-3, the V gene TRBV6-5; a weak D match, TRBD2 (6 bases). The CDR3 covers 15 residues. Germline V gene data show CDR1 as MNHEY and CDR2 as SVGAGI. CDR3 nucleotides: TGCGCTACCTCCTCGCGGGGAACTAGCACAGATACGCAGTATTTT. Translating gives CATSSRGTSTDTQYF.

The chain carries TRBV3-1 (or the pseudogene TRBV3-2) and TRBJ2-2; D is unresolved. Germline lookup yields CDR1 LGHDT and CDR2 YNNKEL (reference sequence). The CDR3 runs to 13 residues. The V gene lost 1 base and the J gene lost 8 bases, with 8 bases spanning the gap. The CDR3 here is CASSQVFSGELFF. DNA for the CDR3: TGTGCCAGCAGCCAAGTTTTTTCGGGGGAGCTGTTTTTT.

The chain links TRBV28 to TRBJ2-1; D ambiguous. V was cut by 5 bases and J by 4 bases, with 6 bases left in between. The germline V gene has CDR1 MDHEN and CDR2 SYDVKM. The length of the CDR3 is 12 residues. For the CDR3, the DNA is TGTGCCAGCAGTGGATTATACAATGAGCAGTTCTTC. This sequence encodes CASSGLYNEQFF.

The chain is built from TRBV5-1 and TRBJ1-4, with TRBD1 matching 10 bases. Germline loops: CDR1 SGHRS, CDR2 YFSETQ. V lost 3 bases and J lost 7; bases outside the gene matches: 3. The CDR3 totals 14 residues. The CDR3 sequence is CASSSGTGVEKLFF. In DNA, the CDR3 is TGCGCCAGCAGCTCCGGGACAGGGGTTGAAAAACTGTTTTTT.

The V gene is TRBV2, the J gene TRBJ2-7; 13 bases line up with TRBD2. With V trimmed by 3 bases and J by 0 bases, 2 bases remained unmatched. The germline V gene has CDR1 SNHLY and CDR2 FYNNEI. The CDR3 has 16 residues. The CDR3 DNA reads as TGTGCCAGCAGTGAGGGACTAGCGGGGAGCTCCTACGAGCAGTACTTC. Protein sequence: CASSEGLAGSSYEQYF.

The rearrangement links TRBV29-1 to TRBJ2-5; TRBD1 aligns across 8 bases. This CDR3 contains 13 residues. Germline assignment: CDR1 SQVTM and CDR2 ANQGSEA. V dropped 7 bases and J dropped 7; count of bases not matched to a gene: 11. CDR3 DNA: TGCAGCGGCCAGACAGGGGTTCGTCGGACCCAGTACTTC. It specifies CSGQTGVRRTQYF.

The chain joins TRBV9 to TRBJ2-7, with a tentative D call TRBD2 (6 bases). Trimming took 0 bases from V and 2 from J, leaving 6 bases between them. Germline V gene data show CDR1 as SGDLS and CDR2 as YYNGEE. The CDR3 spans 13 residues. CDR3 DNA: TGTGCCAGCAGCGTAGGACTAGCCTACGAGCAGTACTTC. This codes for CASSVGLAYEQYF.